This record covers a single TCR beta chain. This clonotype appeared a few times. Its antigen target is currently unknown. The record has no base qualities; no much larger clone is one base away. This specimen comes from a study of regulatory T cells in long-lasting Graves disease (dated by TCRdb to about 2021). For the wider study: Persistent Graves' disease was defined as persistently positive TSH receptor autoantibodies together with antithyroid drug treatment for over 5 years. Patients with persistent Graves' disease were compared with patients with newly diagnosed Graves' disease using TCR sequencing and RNA sequencing of peripheral blood. The study was conducted in China and was registered as a clinical trial. A total of roughly 33 samples underwent TCR sequencing: around 13 from persistent and some 20 from newly diagnosed Graves' disease patients. Antithyroid drugs had been taken for 8.5 to 11 years on average by persistent Graves' disease patients in the clinical cohort.

Interpreted using the paper, the time point label stands for: persistent/refractory GD, antithyroid drugs over 5 years with positive TRAb. For both TCR sequencing and RNA sequencing, RNA was extracted from PBMCs using TRIzol. The diagnosis of Graves' disease was made according to American Thyroid Association guidelines. Patients were recruited from an endocrinology department in Xi'an, China. From each patient, about 8.9 milliliters of peripheral blood was collected into an EDTA anticoagulant tube. Ficoll Paque Plus density gradient separation was used to isolate PBMCs, and no further T cell sorting was performed. An Agilent 2100 Bioanalyzer and agarose gel were used to assess RNA quality, and a NanoDrop 2000 was used to measure RNA concentration. Receptors were amplified or captured by multiplex PCR. The reads were generated on an Illumina HiSeq 4000. To build TCR beta libraries, CDR3 regions were amplified by Arm-PCR using iRepertoire HTBI primers. Before sequencing, the PCR products went through gel purification. The authors processed their data as follows. Gene usage analysis of CDR3 amino acid clonotypes relied on the approximately 60 TRBV and 14 TRBJ segments identified across samples. COPE and FqMerger were used to merge the filtered high-quality paired reads into contigs. BLAST was used to align contigs to IMGT TRBV, TRBD and TRBJ reference genes, with CDR3 defined following IMGT. Any clonotype with a frequency above 0.1% was counted as a highly expanded clone. Repertoire diversity was measured by Shannon entropy, and V-J evenness by the Gini coefficient. A clonotype found in more than one individual was treated as public. TCRdb's own reprocessing of the public reads used fastp at Q25 and MiXCR and kept productive beta chains. Every CDR3 protein is listed once, alongside the most common genes and DNA of its rows. TCRdb, not the authors, supplied the V and J calls. Here the sample has under 350,000 distinct CDR3 sequences; 20% to 25% occur a single time. The ten largest make up 45% to 70% of the sample.

Points the paper makes about the study in general: Persistent disease showed preferential use of TRBV28, TRBJ1-2 and TRBJ2-5, whereas newly diagnosed disease favored TRBV20-1 and TRBJ2-1. Sequencing and analysis were restricted to the TCR beta chain. The authors noted that the small sample size was a limitation that may lower accuracy. Only peripheral blood was studied, because thyroid tissue, the primary lesion, was inaccessible. Persistent Graves' disease patients showed lower TCR Shannon entropy and fewer highly expanded clones than newly diagnosed patients, suggesting clonal expansion. A larger number of public clonotypes was shared among persistent patients (under 3,000) than among newly diagnosed patients (more than 850).

Cut back by 6 bases and 6 bases, the V and J ends lie 15 bases apart. Including the terminal cysteine and phenylalanine, the CDR3 comprises 14 residues. The kept DNA is CDR3 alone, 42 bases in frame from the first base. From a lookup of the germline V gene, CDR1 and CDR2 are MNHNS and SASEGT. The chain couples TRBV6-1 to TRBJ2-1; the D gene is possibly TRBD1 or TRBD2, with 6 bases matching each. Sequencing used peripheral blood mononuclear cells (PBMCs), obtained when the disease was refractory, from a patient treated with antithyroid drugs. This TCR was recovered from a female donor with Graves disease. The CDR3 here reads CASRGGGGANEQFF. The nucleotides are TGTGCCAGCAGGGGCGGAGGGGGTGCCAATGAGCAGTTCTTC.